These 10 T cell receptor beta chains were all obtained from the same sample, sequenced in a study of immune characteristics of hereditary and idiopathic chronic pancreatitis. Total pancreatectomy with islet autotransplantation was the source of the chronic pancreatitis pancreas tissue. Sequencing used immunoSEQ multiplex PCR; TCRdb keeps in-frame clones, though not all of them. This sample carries about 6,000 clones, over 65% of them seen once, and the ten largest clones take approximately 7%. Material: pancreas tissue with hereditary chronic pancreatitis. The receptors derive from a human donor with chronic pancreatitis.

The V gene is TRBV4-3, the J gene TRBJ1-5, with D maybe TRBD1 (6 bases). V lost 0 bases to trimming and J lost 7 bases, with 13 bases between them. There are 15 residues in the CDR3. CDR1 is LGHNA, CDR2 YSLEER, per germline. The CDR3 nucleotides are TGCGCCAGCAGCCAAGATTGGGGGGCCCGACAGCCCCAGCATTTT. Its translation is CASSQDWGARQPQHF.

This rearrangement joins TRBV9 to TRBJ2-1, with TRBD2 matching 11 bases. The V gene's germline CDR1 is SGDLS and CDR2 YYNGEE. This CDR3 comprises 15 residues. V trimming: 2 bases; J trimming: 6 bases; junction bases outside the gene matches: 4. The DNA of the CDR3 is TGTGCCAGCAGCGTTAGCGGGGGGGCCTTCAATGAGCAGTTCTTC. It codes for CASSVSGGAFNEQFF.

This clone is labeled large. This chain joins TRBV6-5 and TRBJ2-3; 12 bases fit TRBD1. The germline V gene encodes CDR1 MNHEY and CDR2 SVGAGI. V gave up 8 bases and J gave up 3 bases; unmatched junction bases: 6. The CDR3 runs 15 residues. CDR3 amino acids: CASSGTGGATDTQYF. The DNA for the CDR3 is TGTGCCAGCTCGGGGACAGGGGGCGCGACAGATACGCAGTATTTT.

V usage is TRBV27 and J usage is TRBJ1-3; D might be TRBD1 (5 bases). V was shortened by 3 bases and J by 4 bases, with 13 bases between the two germline ends. The CDR3 contains 15 residues. Germline-derived CDR1 and CDR2 are MNHEY and SMNVEV (reference sequence). CDR3: CASSFRSGSGNTIYF. CDR3 in DNA: TGTGCCAGCAGTTTTCGGTCAGGGTCGGGAAACACCATATATTTT.

This chain joins TRBV3-1 (or the pseudogene TRBV3-2) and TRBJ2-2; D is perhaps TRBD1 (6 bases). Trimming shortened V by 4 bases and J by 4 bases, and 19 bases separated the two germline ends. The V gene's germline CDR1 is LGHDT and CDR2 YNNKEL (reference sequence). This CDR3 comprises 17 residues. This chain's CDR3 is CASSPRIAGEGTGELFF. The CDR3, as DNA: TGTGCCAGCAGCCCACGCATTGCAGGGGAAGGCACCGGGGAGCTGTTTTTT.

The chain recombines TRBV6-9 with TRBJ2-7, with D tentatively TRBD1 (6 bases). Germline-derived CDR1 and CDR2 are MNHGY and SVAAGI. The CDR3 consists of 12 residues. The ends were cut back, 7 bases at V and 5 bases at J, with 12 bases in the middle. The CDR3 coding sequence is TGTGCCAGCACCCCAGGGGTACACGAGCAGTACTTC. This gives the protein CASTPGVHEQYF.

The chain is built from TRBV18 and TRBJ1-3, with D possibly being TRBD1 (6 bases). This CDR3 region has 15 residues. The germline gives CDR1 KGHSH, CDR2 LQKENI. V lost 8 bases to trimming and J lost 0 bases, with 14 bases between them. The CDR3 DNA reads as TGTGCCAGCCTGGCGGGACACAGCTCTGGAAACACCATATATTTT. Encoded protein: CASLAGHSSGNTIYF.

This clone has just a few counts. The chain combines TRBV11-3 with TRBJ2-3; D unclear. V lost 0 bases, J lost 1 base, and 8 bases lay in between. Germline CDR1 and CDR2: SGHNT and YENEEA. The length of the CDR3 is 15 residues. As DNA, the CDR3 is TGTGCCAGCAGCTTAGAGGGCGTGGGCACAGATACGCAGTATTTT. This codes for CASSLEGVGTDTQYF.

The CDR3, as DNA: TGTGCCAGCAGTTACTCGAGGGGACATGAAGCTTTCTTT. Protein sequence: CASSYSRGHEAFF. The chain uses TRBV6-5 and TRBJ1-1; D is possibly TRBD1 (6 bases). The CDR3 spans 13 residues. V was clipped by 0 bases and J by 7 bases, with 9 bases between them. The V gene's germline CDR1 is MNHEY and CDR2 SVGAGI.

This chain connects TRBV6-5 to TRBJ2-7; 7 nucleotides match TRBD1. J was trimmed by 1 base and V by 0 bases; bases with no gene match: 3. The CDR3 runs to 15 residues. CDR1 is MNHEY, CDR2 SVGAGI, per germline. The CDR3 DNA follows: TGTGCCAGCAGTTACTCGATACAGGGGTCCTACGAGCAGTACTTC. It translates to CASSYSIQGSYEQYF.